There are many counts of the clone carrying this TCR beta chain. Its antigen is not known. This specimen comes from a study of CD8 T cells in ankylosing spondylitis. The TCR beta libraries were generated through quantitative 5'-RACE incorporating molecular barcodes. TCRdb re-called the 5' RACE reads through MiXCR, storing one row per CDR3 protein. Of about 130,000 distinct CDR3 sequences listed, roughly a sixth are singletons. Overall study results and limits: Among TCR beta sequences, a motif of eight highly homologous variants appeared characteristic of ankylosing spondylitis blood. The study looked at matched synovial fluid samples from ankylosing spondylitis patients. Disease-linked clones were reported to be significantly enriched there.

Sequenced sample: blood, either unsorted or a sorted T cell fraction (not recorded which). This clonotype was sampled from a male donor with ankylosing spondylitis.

The CDR3 spells CASSLSGTSGRPFMETQYF. The CDR3 DNA reads as TGTGCCAGCAGTTTATCAGGAACTAGCGGGAGGCCTTTTATGGAGACCCAGTACTTC. V gene TRBV12-3 or TRBV12-4 combines with J gene TRBJ2-5, with TRBD2 matching 12 bases. Trimming took 2 bases from V and 5 from J; bases not matched to a gene: 15. CDR3 length equals 19 residues.